This passage covers 14 T cell receptor beta chains from one sample sequenced in a study of blood T cells in healthy people across ages. Primers used in a second PCR of about 7 to 12 cycles were a sample-barcoded 5' primer and a J-beta primer mix. A single record per CDR3 protein comes from TCRdb applying MiXCR to the 5' RACE reads. The table records 1.5 million to 2 million distinct CDR3 sequences, 39% of them present only once. Sequencing was done on a sample of blood. The receptors shown here come from a human donor in good health.

The chain employs TRBV28 and TRBJ2-2, with D hard to call. Germline V CDR1 and CDR2: MDHEN, SYDVKM. The CDR3 spans 13 residues. V was trimmed by 5 bases and J by 8 bases, leaving 12 bases between them. DNA for the CDR3: TGTGCCAGCAGTCTCCGACTTTCTGGGGAGCTGTTTTTT. Translating it yields CASSLRLSGELFF.

J is TRBJ2-7 and V is TRBV7-3, with 7 nucleotides matching TRBD1. The CDR3 runs 14 residues. Per the germline V gene, CDR1 is SGHTA and CDR2 is FQGTGA. The V segment lost 5 bases and the J segment 5 bases; nucleotides outside the gene matches: 9. CDR3 sequence (DNA): TGTGCCAGCAGCCCTACAGGGGTAGGGAACGAGCAGTACTTC. Its protein is CASSPTGVGNEQYF.

This clonotype was picked up many times. The genes are TRBV29-1 and TRBJ1-2; no definite D call. Germline V CDR1 and CDR2: SQVTM, ANQGSEA. This CDR3 has 10 residues. Trimming took 8 bases from V and 6 from J, leaving 10 bases between them. The CDR3 here is CSPSTHGYTF. CDR3 nucleotides: TGCAGCCCCTCGACTCATGGCTACACCTTC.

V and J are TRBV28 and TRBJ1-6, with D unclear. Looked up from germline, CDR1 is MDHEN and CDR2 is SYDVKM. The CDR3 has 12 amino acids. Trimming stripped 3 bases from V and 10 bases from J, with 7 bases between. CDR3 region: CASSFLESPLHF. Written as DNA, the CDR3 is TGTGCCAGCAGTTTCCTGGAGTCACCCCTCCACTTT.

The chain carries TRBV3-1 and TRBJ2-4; D is ambiguous. The J call may be wrong; the DNA end is better matched by TRBJ2-5. CDR1 LGHDT and CDR2 YNNKEL come from the germline V gene (reference sequence). There are 15 residues in the CDR3. CDR3 in amino acids: CASSQDSVLGETQYF. CDR3 coding DNA: TGTGCCAGCAGCCAAGATTCTGTGTTAGGGGAGACCCAGTACTTC.

The chain recombines TRBV7-6 with TRBJ2-5; TRBD2 agrees at 13 bases. Germline V lookup: CDR1 SGHVS, CDR2 FNYEAQ. This CDR3 is built from 16 residues. V gave up 5 bases and J gave up 2 bases; unmatched junction bases: 5. The CDR3 DNA is TGTGCCAGCAGCCGGACTAGCGGGGGTTTACAAGAGACCCAGTACTTC. It codes for CASSRTSGGLQETQYF.

The V gene is TRBV29-1, the J gene TRBJ2-2; D is unresolved. The CDR3 sequence is 15 residues long. Germline-derived CDR1 and CDR2 are SQVTM and ANQGSEA. The V and J ends lost 4 bases and 0 bases respectively, with 12 bases between them. The DNA of the CDR3 is TGCAGCGTTGTTGGTGACTCTCCGAACACCGGGGAGCTGTTTTTT. Residues: CSVVGDSPNTGELFF.

This clonotype was recorded only once. This chain links TRBV19 with TRBJ2-3, with 12 nucleotides matching TRBD2. Per germline, CDR1 LNHDA and CDR2 SQIVND (reference sequence). The junction had 11 bases not matched to a gene; V was cut back by 10 bases and J by 3 bases. This CDR3 is built from 16 residues. The CDR3 spells CATSPSGGALTDTQYF. The CDR3 DNA reads as TGTGCCACTTCTCCTAGCGGGGGGGCCCTGACAGATACGCAGTATTTT.

The chain uses TRBV2 and TRBJ1-1; D is unresolved. The CDR3 runs to 15 residues. V lost 5 bases and J lost 0, with 13 bases in between. The germline V gene encodes CDR1 SNHLY and CDR2 FYNNEI. In nucleotides, the CDR3 is TGTGCCAGCAGTATAGGGTTTGCAATGAACACTGAAGCTTTCTTT. This gives the protein CASSIGFAMNTEAFF.

This clonotype was seen ten or more times. The rearrangement uses TRBV4-3 and TRBJ2-3, with D possibly TRBD2 on 5 matching bases. CDR3 length: 15 residues. V lost 0 bases and J 7 bases, leaving 14 bases between the germline ends. Germline CDR1 and CDR2: LGHNA and YSLEER. The CDR3 spells CASSQEAAVGNTQYF. The CDR3 region has the DNA TGCGCCAGCAGCCAAGAAGCAGCGGTCGGAAATACGCAGTATTTT.

This clonotype has only a few counts. V is TRBV4-1 and J is TRBJ2-1; D possibly matches TRBD1 or TRBD2 (7 bases each). Germline loops: CDR1 MGHRA, CDR2 YSYEKL. The CDR3 contains 16 residues. The V end lost 4 bases, the J end lost 8 bases, and 21 bases lay between the germline ends. The CDR3, as DNA: TGCGCCAGCAGCCTCCCCCGGGGCAGGGGGAGGGATGAGCAGTTCTTC. It codes for CASSLPRGRGRDEQFF.

Only a few counts were recorded for this clonotype. This CDR3 reads CASTTSSGANVLTF. The DNA of the CDR3 is TGTGCCAGCACCACGTCCTCTGGGGCCAACGTCCTGACTTTC. The chain couples TRBV11-3 to TRBJ2-6; D remains unclear. Per the germline V gene, CDR1 is SGHNT and CDR2 is YENEEA. This CDR3 is 14 amino acids long. V dropped 7 bases and J dropped 0 bases, with 7 bases sitting between them.

This clonotype has just a few counts. V and J are TRBV3-1 and TRBJ2-7; weak D call: TRBD1 (5 bases). This CDR3 has 15 residues. V dropped 4 bases and J dropped 0 bases, with 13 bases sitting between them. In germline, CDR1 is LGHDT, CDR2 YNNKEL (reference sequence). The CDR3 protein is CASSPTLTVSYEQYF. The CDR3 region has the DNA TGTGCCAGCAGCCCGACCCTGACAGTCTCCTACGAGCAGTACTTC.

A remark on this clonotype: The junction departs from the called germline gene at one end, perhaps through a read error. The V call is TRBV12-3 or TRBV12-4, the J call TRBJ2-1; D is uncertain. The CDR3 consists of 13 residues. This chain's CDR3 is CGSSKRMDNEQFF. Here the CDR3 DNA reads TGTGGCAGCAGTAAAAGAATGGACAATGAGCAGTTCTTC.